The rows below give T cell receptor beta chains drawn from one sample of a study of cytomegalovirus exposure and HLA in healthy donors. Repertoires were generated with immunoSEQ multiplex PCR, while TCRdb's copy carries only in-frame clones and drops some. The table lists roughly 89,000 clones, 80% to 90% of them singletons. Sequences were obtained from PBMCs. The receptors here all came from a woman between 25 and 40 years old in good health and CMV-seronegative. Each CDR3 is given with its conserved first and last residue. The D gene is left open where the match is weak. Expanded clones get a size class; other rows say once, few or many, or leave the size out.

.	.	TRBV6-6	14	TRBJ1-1	TGTGCCAGCAGTTACTCCGGCGGCAACACTGAAGCTTTCTTT	CASSYSGGNTEAFF
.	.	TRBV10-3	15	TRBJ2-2	TGTGCCATTTCCCCCCTAGGTCCGAACACCGGGGAGCTGTTTTTT	CAISPLGPNTGELFF
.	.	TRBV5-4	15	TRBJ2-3	TGTGCCAGCAGCTTGGGAGAACAGGTTGCAGATACGCAGTATTTT	CASSLGEQVADTQYF
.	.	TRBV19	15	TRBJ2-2	TGTGCCAGTAGTAACCAGCGGGCGAACACCGGGGAGCTGTTTTTT	CASSNQRANTGELFF
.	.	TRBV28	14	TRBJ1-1	TGTGCCAGCAGTCGACAGGCGGGGGGCACTGAAGCTTTCTTT	CASSRQAGGTEAFF
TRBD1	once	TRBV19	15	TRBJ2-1	TGTGCCAGTAGAAGACCGGGACAGGGGTACAATGAGCAGTTCTTC	CASRRPGQGYNEQFF
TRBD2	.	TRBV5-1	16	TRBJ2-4	TGCGCCAGCAGCCCTGGACTAGCGGGTTCGGGGAACATTCAGTACTTC	CASSPGLAGSGNIQYF
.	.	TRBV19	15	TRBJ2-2	TGTGCCAGTAGTATAGGTGTGGGGGCCACCGGGGAGCTGTTTTTT	CASSIGVGATGELFF
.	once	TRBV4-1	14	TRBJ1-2	TGCGCCAGCAGCCAAGGGGAGGGTCCCTATGGCTACACCTTC	CASSQGEGPYGYTF
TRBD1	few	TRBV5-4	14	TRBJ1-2	TGTGCCAGCAGCCCCAGGGACAGCACTTATGGCTACACCTTC	CASSPRDSTYGYTF
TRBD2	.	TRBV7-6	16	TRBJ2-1	TGTGCCAGCAGCTTAGAGGGTAGCGGGACTAGTTATGAGCAGTTCTTC	CASSLEGSGTSYEQFF
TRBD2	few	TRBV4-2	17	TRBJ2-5	TGTGCCAGCAGCCAAGAGGGCATAGCGGGAGACGTCGAGACCCAGTACTTC	CASSQEGIAGDVETQYF
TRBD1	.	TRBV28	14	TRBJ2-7	TGTGCCAGCAGTGGACAGGGTTTCTCCTACGAGCAGTACTTC	CASSGQGFSYEQYF
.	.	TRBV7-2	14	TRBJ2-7	TGTGCCAGCAGCTTAGGTAGCGAGTACTACGAGCAGTACTTC	CASSLGSEYYEQYF
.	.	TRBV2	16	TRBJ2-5	TGTGCCAGCAGAAGCACAAGGGGGGGCGGAGGGGAGACCCAGTACTTC	CASRSTRGGGGETQYF
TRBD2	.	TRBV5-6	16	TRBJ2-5	TGTGCCAGCAGCCCAGGGACTAGTTGGGGCCAAGAGACCCAGTACTTC	CASSPGTSWGQETQYF
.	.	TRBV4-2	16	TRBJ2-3	TGTGCCAGCAGCCAAGAAACTAGCCCTCGCACAGATACGCAGTATTTT	CASSQETSPRTDTQYF
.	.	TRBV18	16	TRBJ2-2	TGTGCCAGCTCACCGCAGGGGTTTGGGAACACCGGGGAGCTGTTTTTT	CASSPQGFGNTGELFF
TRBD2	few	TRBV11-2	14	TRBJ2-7	TGTGCCAGCAGGTCCCTAGCGGACGGGTACGAGCAGTACTTC	CASRSLADGYEQYF
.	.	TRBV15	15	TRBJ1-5	TGTGCCACCAGCACCGACAGGTATAGCAATCAGCCCCAGCATTTT	CATSTDRYSNQPQHF
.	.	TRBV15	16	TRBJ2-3	TGTGCCACCAGCAGAGATCTCCCAGCGGTGGGGGATACGCAGTATTTT	CATSRDLPAVGDTQYF
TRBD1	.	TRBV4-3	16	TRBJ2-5	TGCGCCAGCAGCCAAGCTTTAAGGGGGCGCCTGGAGACCCAGTACTTC	CASSQALRGRLETQYF
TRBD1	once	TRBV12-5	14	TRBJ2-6	TGTGCTAGTGGTGACAGGGCCACAGTCAACGTCCTGACTTTC	CASGDRATVNVLTF
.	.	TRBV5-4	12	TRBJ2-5	TGTGCCAGCAGCTCCTTTCCTGAGACCCAGTACTTC	CASSSFPETQYF
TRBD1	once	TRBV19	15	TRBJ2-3	TGTGCCAGTACTAACACAGGGGGTCGCACAGATACGCAGTATTTT	CASTNTGGRTDTQYF
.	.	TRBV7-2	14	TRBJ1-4	TGTGCCAGCAGCTCCACAGGGCGTGATGAAAAACTGTTTTTT	CASSSTGRDEKLFF
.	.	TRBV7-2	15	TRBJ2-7	TGTGCCAGCAGCTCCCGGAGGGAAGGTAGGAACGAGCAGTACTTC	CASSSRREGRNEQYF
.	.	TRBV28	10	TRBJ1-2	TGTGCCAGCAGCGACAGGAGCTACACCTTC	CASSDRSYTF
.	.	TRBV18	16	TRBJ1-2	TGTGCCAGCTCACCACAACCTCCACTTGGGCAGGATGGCTACACCTTC	CASSPQPPLGQDGYTF
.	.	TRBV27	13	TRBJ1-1	TGTGCCAGCAGTTTGCACAGGGACGCTGAAGCTTTCTTT	CASSLHRDAEAFF
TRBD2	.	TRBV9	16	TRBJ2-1	TGTGCCAGCAGCGTATTCGGGGGAGGGCCGTACAATGAGCAGTTCTTC	CASSVFGGGPYNEQFF
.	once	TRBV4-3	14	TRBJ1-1	TGCGCCAGCAGCCGCGGCAGTCTGAACACTGAAGCTTTCTTT	CASSRGSLNTEAFF
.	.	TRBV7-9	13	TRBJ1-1	TGTGCCAGCAGCTTAGTAGAGAACACTGAAGCTTTCTTT	CASSLVENTEAFF
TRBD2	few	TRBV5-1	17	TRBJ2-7	TGCGCCAGCAGCTTTGAGCTAGCGGGAGGCCTGCGGGAGGAGCAGTACTTC	CASSFELAGGLREEQYF
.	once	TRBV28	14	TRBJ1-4	TGTGCCAGCAGTTTGGGGGGTGGGGATGAAAAACTGTTTTTT	CASSLGGGDEKLFF
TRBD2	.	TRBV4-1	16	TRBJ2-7	TGCGCCAGCAGCCAAGATAGGAGCGGGAGGCCCTACGAGCAGTACTTC	CASSQDRSGRPYEQYF
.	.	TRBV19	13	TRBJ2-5	TGTGCCAGTAGTGACCGGGACCAAGAGACCCAGTACTTC	CASSDRDQETQYF
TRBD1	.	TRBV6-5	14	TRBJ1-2	TGTGCCAGCAGTGGGACAGGGGGCAACTATGGCTACACCTTC	CASSGTGGNYGYTF
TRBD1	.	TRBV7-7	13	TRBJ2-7	TGTGCTAGCAGCTTAAACTACAGGGGCGAGCAGTACTTC	CASSLNYRGEQYF
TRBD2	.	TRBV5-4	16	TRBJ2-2	TGTGCCAGCAGCTCCTCTGGCGGGAGTGGGGTCGGGGAGCTGTTTTTT	CASSSSGGSGVGELFF
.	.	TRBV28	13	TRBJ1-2	TGTGCCACCAAAGTGGGGACAATGTATGGCTACACCTTC	CATKVGTMYGYTF
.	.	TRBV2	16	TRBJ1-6	TGTGCCAGCACCCGGGACGGGAGCTCCTATAATTCACCCCTCCACTTT	CASTRDGSSYNSPLHF
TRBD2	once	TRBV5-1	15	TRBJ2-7	TGCGCCAGCAGCCTCCAGACTAGCTCGGGTTACGAGCAGTACTTC	CASSLQTSSGYEQYF
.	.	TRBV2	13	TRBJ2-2	TGTGCCAGCAGTGGGGTGAGGGCCGGGGAGCTGTTTTTT	CASSGVRAGELFF
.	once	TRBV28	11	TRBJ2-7	TGTGCCAGCACTTACAGGTCCGAGCAGTACTTC	CASTYRSEQYF
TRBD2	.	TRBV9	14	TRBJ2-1	TGTGCCAGCAGTACTAGCGGGGGTTACAATGAGCAGTTCTTC	CASSTSGGYNEQFF
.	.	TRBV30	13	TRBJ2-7	TGTGCCTGGGCCGACAGGTTATTCTACGAGCAGTACTTC	CAWADRLFYEQYF
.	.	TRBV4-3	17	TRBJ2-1	TGCGCCAGCAGCCAAGGAAGTAGCGGAGAGGGAAATAATGAGCAGTTCTTC	CASSQGSSGEGNNEQFF
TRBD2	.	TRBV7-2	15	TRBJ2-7	TGTGCCAGCAGCCGGGCGGGACTAGCGGACTACGAGCAGTACTTC	CASSRAGLADYEQYF
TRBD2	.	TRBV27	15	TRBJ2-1	TGTGCCAGCAGTTTACTAGCGGGAGTAGGGGGGGAGCAGTTCTTC	CASSLLAGVGGEQFF
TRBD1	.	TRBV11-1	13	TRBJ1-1	TGTGCCAGCAGCTCCGGGACAGGGAAAGAAGCTTTCTTT	CASSSGTGKEAFF